This paragraph covers one T cell receptor beta chain sequence. Its antigen remains unidentified. This entry belongs to a study of T cells in localized non-small cell lung cancer. Assay used: immunoSEQ multiplex PCR; TCRdb lists only in-frame clones, some missing. The sample shows 34,000 or so clones, 90% to 95% of them seen only once. The length of the CDR3 is 18 residues. Germline V lookup: CDR1 MNHNS, CDR2 SASEGT. With V trimmed by 3 bases and J by 1 base, 8 bases remained unmatched. Study-level findings and limits: Uninvolved adjacent lung had the highest recorded T cell clonality, with tumor below it. Owing to sequencing of a solitary tumor region, heterogeneity cannot be discounted. In adjacent lung appeared a median around 56 of the top 100 tumor clones.

Sequenced material: peripheral blood, taken before any cancer treatment. This TCR came from a female donor aged 60 or older with stage I lung adenocarcinoma. The rearrangement joins TRBV6-1 to TRBJ2-7; 14 nucleotides align to TRBD2. This CDR3 is CASSDKTSGRAGSYEQYV. The CDR3 DNA reads as TGTGCCAGCAGTGATAAGACTAGCGGGAGGGCCGGGTCCTACGAGCAGTACGTC.